This TCR beta chain was sequenced during a study of blood T cell repertoires in COVID-19. Using immunoSEQ multiplex PCR, the repertoire was profiled, and TCRdb retains in-frame clones only, with some absent. The repertoire holds about 300,000 clones, with 89% as singletons. After removal of 6 bases from V and 6 bases from J, the junction contained 10 bases not matched to a gene. From germline, CDR1 is LGHDT and CDR2 YNNKEL (reference sequence). The CDR3 has 15 residues. Those enrolled, adults aged roughly 18 to 89 years, came from under 25 US areas. Sample: PBMCs or T cells enriched from blood (not recorded which). V gene TRBV3-1 (or the pseudogene TRBV3-2) combines with J gene TRBJ1-5, with TRBD1 matching 8 bases. This TCR came from a man between 60 and 70 years old who had recovered from COVID-19. The CDR3 is CASSPGQGGRQPQHF. The CDR3 coding sequence is TGTGCCAGCAGTCCAGGACAGGGAGGGCGTCAGCCCCAGCATTTT.